This TCR beta chain emerged from a study of cytomegalovirus exposure and HLA in healthy donors. Regarding the study as a whole: There were some 150 TCR beta chains listed as cytomegalovirus-associated.

The ends were cut back, 5 bases at V and 7 bases at J, with 15 bases in the middle. The CDR3 contains 15 residues. CDR1 and CDR2 (germline): MNHEY, SMNVEV (reference sequence). The primer mix had 60 Vbeta and 13 Jbeta primers. The assay was immunoSEQ multiplex PCR, and TCRdb's table has in-frame clones only and misses some. The sample holds approximately 180,000 clones; approximately 12% are singletons and the top ten take 7.8%. A remark on this clone: The target antigen is unknown.

The sequencing input was PBMCs. The chain joins TRBV27 to TRBJ1-6, with a weak D call TRBD1 (6 bases). This TCR derives from a man aged 45 to 65 in good health and CMV-seropositive. CDR3 in DNA: TGTGCCAGCAGTCTTTACAGGGAGAGGAATTCACCCCTCCACTTT. Translating it yields CASSLYRERNSPLHF.